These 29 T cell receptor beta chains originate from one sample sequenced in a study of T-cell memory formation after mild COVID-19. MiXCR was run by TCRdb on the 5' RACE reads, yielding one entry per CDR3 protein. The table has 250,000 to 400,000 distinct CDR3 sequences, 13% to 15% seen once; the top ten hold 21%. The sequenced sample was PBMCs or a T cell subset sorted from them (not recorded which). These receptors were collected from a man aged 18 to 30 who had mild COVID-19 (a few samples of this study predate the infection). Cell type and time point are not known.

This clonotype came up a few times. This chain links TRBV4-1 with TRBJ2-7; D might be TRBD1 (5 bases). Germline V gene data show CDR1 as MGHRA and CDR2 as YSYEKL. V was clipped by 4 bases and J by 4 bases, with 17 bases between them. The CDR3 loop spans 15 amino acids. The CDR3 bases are TGCGCCAGCAGCCCCCAGCCGACAGAAGGGTACGAGCAGTACGTC. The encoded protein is CASSPQPTEGYEQYV.

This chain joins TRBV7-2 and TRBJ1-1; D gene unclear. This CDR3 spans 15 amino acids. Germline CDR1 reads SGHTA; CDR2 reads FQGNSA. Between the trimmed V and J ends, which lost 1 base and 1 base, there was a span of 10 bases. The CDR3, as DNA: TGTGCCAGCAGCTTAGATTCGGCGGGGAACACTGAAGCTTTCTTT. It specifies CASSLDSAGNTEAFF.

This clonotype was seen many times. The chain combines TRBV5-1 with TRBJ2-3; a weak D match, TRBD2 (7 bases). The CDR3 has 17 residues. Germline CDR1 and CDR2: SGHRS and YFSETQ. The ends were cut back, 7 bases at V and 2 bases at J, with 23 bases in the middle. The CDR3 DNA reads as TGCGCCAGCGGGGGCGAAGGGGCTAGCGGTCTCACAGATACGCAGTATTTT. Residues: CASGGEGASGLTDTQYF. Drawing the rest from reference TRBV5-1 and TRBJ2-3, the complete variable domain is KAGVTQTPRYLIKTRGQQVTLSCSPISGHRSVSWYQQTPGQGLQFLFEYFSETQRNKGNFPGRFSGRQFSNSRSEMNVSTLELGDSALYLCASGGEGASGLTDTQYFGPGTRLTVL.

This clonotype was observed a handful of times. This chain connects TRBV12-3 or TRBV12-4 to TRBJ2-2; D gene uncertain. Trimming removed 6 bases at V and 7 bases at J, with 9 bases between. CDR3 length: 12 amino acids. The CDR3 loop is CASSLGFGELFF. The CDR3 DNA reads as TGTGCCAGCAGCCTCGGGTTCGGGGAGCTGTTTTTT.

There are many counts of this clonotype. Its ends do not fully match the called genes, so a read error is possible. CDR3 sequence: CASSEGMRTEAFF. DNA of the CDR3: TGTGCCAGCAGCGAAGGGATGAGGACTGAAGCTTTCTTT. The chain employs TRBV2 and TRBJ1-1; D not certain. Germline loops: CDR1 SNHLY, CDR2 FYNNEI. There are 13 residues in the CDR3.

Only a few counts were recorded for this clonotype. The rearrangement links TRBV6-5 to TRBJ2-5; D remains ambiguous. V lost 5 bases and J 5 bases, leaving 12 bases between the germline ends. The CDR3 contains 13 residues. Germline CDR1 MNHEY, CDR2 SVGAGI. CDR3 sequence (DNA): TGTGCCAGCAGTACCTACTTGGGGGAGACCCAGTACTTC. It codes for CASSTYLGETQYF.

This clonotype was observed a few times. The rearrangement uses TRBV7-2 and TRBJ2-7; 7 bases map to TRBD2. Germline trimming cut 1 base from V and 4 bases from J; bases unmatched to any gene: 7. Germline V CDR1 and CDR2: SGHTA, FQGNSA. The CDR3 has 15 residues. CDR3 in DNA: TGTGCCAGCAGCTTAGTCCGTTCGGGGGGTTACGAGCAGTACTTC. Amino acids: CASSLVRSGGYEQYF.

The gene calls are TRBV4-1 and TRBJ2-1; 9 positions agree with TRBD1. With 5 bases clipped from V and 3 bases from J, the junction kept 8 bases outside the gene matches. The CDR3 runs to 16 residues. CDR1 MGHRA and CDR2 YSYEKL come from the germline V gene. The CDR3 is CASSFPPGQGYNEQFF. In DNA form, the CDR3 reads TGCGCCAGCAGCTTCCCCCCGGGACAGGGCTACAATGAGCAGTTCTTC.

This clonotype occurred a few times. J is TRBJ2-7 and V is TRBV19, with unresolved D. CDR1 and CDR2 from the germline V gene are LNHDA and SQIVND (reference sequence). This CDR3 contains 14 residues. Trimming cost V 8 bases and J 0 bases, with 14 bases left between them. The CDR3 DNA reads TGTGCCAGTCAACCATCGGTCGGCTCCTACGAGCAGTACTTC. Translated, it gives CASQPSVGSYEQYF.

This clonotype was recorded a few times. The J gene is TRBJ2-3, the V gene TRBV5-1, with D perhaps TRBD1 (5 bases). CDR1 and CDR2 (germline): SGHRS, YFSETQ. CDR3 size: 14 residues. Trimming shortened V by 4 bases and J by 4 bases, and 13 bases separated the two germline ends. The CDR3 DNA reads TGCGCCAGCAGCCCGCCAGGGATTGCAGATACGCAGTATTTT. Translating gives CASSPPGIADTQYF.

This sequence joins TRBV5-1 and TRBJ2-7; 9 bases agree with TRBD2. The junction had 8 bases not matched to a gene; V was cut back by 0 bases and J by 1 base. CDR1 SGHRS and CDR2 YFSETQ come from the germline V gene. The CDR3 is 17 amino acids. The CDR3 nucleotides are TGCGCCAGCAGCTTGGCCGAGCGGGGGGCTGGGTCCTACGAGCAGTACTTC. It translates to CASSLAERGAGSYEQYF.

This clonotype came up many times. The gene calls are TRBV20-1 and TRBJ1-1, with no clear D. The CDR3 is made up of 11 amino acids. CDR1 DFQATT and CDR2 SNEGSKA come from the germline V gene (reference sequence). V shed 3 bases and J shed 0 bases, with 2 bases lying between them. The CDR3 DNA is TGCAGTGCTAGGGTGAACACTGAAGCTTTCTTT. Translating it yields CSARVNTEAFF.

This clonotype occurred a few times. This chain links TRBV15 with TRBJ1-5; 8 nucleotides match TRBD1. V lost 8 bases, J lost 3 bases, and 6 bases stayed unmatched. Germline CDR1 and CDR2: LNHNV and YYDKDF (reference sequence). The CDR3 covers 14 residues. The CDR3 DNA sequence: TGTGCCACCGGATCGACAGGGGTCAATCAGCCCCAGCATTTT. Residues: CATGSTGVNQPQHF. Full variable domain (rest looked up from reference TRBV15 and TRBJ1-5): DAMVIQNPRYQVTQFGKPVTLSCSQTLNHNVMYWYQQKSSQAPKLLFHYYDKDFNNEADTPDNFQSRRPNTSFCFLDIRSPGLGDTAMYLCATGSTGVNQPQHFGDGTRLSIL.

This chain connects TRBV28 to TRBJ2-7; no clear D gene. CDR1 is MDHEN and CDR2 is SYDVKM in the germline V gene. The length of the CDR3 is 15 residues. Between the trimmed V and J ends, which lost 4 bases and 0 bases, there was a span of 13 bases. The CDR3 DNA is TGTGCCAGCAGTTCCAGGTACAGCCCCTCCTACGAGCAGTACGTC. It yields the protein CASSSRYSPSYEQYV.

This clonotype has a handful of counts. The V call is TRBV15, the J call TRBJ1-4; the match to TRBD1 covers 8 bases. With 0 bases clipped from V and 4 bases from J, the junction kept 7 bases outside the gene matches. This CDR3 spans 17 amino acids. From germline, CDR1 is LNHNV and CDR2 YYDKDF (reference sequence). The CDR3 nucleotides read TGTGCCACCAGCAGAGATGTAGGACAGGGCTATAATGAAAAACTGTTTTTT. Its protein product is CATSRDVGQGYNEKLFF.

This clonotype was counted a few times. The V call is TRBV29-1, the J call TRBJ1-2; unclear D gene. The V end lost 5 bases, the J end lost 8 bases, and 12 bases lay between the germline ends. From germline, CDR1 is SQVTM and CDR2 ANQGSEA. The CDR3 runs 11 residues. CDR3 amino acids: CSVLDPLGYTF. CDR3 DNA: TGCAGCGTTCTGGACCCTCTCGGCTACACCTTC.

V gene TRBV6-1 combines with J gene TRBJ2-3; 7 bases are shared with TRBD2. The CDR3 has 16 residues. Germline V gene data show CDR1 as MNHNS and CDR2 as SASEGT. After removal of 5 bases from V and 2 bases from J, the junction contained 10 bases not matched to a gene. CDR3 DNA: TGTGCCAGCAGTCTGAACGGGGGGAGACCCACAGATACGCAGTATTTT. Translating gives CASSLNGGRPTDTQYF.

As DNA, the CDR3 is TGTGCCAGCAGTGCTCCGATTGGGCAGGGGTATGGAGCTTTCTTT. Amino acid sequence: CASSAPIGQGYGAFF. The chain uses TRBV6-2 or TRBV6-3 and TRBJ1-1; a possible D gene is TRBD1 (6 bases). This CDR3 has 15 residues. Germline assignment: CDR1 MNHEY and CDR2 SVGEGT. The V gene lost 5 bases and the J gene lost 10 bases, with 23 bases spanning the gap.

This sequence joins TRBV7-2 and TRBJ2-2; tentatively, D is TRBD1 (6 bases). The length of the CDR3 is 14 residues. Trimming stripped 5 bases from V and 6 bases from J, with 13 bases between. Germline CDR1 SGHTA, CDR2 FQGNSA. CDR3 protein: CASSPTGRSGELFF. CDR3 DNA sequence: TGTGCCAGCAGCCCGACAGGTCGCTCCGGGGAGCTGTTTTTT.

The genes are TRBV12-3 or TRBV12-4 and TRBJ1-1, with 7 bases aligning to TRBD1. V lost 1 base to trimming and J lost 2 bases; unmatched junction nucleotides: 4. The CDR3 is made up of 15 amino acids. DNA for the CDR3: TGTGCCAGCAGTTTAGGACAGGGCTCCAACACTGAAGCTTTCTTT. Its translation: CASSLGQGSNTEAFF.

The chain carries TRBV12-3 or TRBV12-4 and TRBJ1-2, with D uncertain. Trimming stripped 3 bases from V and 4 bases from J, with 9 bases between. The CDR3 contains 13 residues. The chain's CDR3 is CASSFSGRYGYTF. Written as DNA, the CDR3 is TGTGCCAGCAGTTTCTCCGGACGCTATGGCTACACCTTC.

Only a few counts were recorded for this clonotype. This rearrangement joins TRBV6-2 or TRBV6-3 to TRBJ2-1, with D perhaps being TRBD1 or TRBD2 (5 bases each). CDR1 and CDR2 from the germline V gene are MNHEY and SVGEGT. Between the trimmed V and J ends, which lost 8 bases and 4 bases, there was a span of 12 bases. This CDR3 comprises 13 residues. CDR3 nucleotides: TGTGCCAGCCACCGGGACCGTTACAATGAGCAGTTCTTC. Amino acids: CASHRDRYNEQFF.

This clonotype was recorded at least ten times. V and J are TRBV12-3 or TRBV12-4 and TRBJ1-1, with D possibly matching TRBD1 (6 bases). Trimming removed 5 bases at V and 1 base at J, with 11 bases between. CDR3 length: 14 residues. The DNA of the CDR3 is TGTGCCAGCAGTCCCCGGACAGAGAACACTGAAGCTTTCTTT. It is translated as CASSPRTENTEAFF.

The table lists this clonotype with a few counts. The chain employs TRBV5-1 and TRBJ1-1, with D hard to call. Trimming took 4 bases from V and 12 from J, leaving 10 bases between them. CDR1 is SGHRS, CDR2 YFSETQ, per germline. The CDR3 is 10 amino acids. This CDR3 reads CASSGYGTFF. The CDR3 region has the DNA TGCGCCAGCAGCGGCTACGGGACTTTCTTT. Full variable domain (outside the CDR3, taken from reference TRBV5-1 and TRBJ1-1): KAGVTQTPRYLIKTRGQQVTLSCSPISGHRSVSWYQQTPGQGLQFLFEYFSETQRNKGNFPGRFSGRQFSNSRSEMNVSTLELGDSALYLCASSGYGTFFGQGTRLTVV.

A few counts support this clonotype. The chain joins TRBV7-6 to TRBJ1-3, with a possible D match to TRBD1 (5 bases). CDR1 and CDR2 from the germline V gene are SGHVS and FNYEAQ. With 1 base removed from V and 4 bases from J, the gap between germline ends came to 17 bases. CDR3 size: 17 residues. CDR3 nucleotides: TGTGCCAGCAGCTTAGAGGCAGGGAAAGGAACAGGAAACACCATATATTTT. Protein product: CASSLEAGKGTGNTIYF.

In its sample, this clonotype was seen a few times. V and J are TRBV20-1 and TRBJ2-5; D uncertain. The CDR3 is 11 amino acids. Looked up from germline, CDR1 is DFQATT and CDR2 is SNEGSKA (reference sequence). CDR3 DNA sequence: TGCGGCGCTACCGGCCAAGAGACCCAGTACTTC. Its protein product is CGATGQETQYF.

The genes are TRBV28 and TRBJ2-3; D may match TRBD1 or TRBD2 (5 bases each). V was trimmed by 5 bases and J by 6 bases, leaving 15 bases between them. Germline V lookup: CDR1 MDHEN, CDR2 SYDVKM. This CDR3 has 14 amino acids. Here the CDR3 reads CASSPGYGADTQYF. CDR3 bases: TGTGCCAGCAGTCCAGGGTACGGGGCGGATACGCAGTATTTT. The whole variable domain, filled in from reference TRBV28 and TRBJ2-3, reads DVKVTQSSRYLVKRTGEKVFLECVQDMDHENMFWYRQDPGLGLRLIYFSYDVKMKEKGDIPEGYSVSREKKERFSLILESASTNQTSMYLCASSPGYGADTQYFGPGTRLTVL.

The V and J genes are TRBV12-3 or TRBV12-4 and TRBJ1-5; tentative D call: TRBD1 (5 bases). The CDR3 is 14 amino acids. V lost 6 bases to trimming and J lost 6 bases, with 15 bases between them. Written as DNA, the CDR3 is TGTGCCAGCAGACTTGGGGGGGATCGTCAGCCCCAGCATTTT. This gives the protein CASRLGGDRQPQHF.

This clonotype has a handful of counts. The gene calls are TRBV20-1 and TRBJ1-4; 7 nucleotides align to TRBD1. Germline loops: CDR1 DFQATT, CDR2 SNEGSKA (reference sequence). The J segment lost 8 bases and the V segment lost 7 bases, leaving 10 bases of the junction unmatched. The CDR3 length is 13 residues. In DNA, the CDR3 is TGCAGTGTTCCTGACAGGGCGGGGGAAAAACTGTTTTTT. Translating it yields CSVPDRAGEKLFF.